This section outlines one TCR beta chain sequence together with its context. Its antigen is not identified. Clones were read by immunoSEQ multiplex PCR, and TCRdb kept only the in-frame ones, dropping some. The sample carries 75,000 to 95,000 clones, 75% to 90% recorded once. These data belong to a study of T cell responses to AZD1222 COVID-19 vaccine. Study conclusions and caveats: Possibly, clonal diversity was underestimated; donors were largely white British and included more females. Spike as a whole was targeted by vaccine-associated CD4 TCRs, dominant at 160-218 and 743-854.

V dropped 3 bases and J dropped 3; count of bases not matched to a gene: 5. The CDR3 runs 16 residues. The germline gives CDR1 SGHRS, CDR2 YFSETQ. The TCR sequence derives from an adult who received the AZD1222 COVID-19 vaccine. The V and J genes are TRBV5-1 and TRBJ2-2, with 10 bases fitting TRBD2. Here the sequenced sample was peripheral blood, taken 28 days after the second AZD1222 dose. The CDR3 protein is CASSWSGRADTGELFF. Written as DNA, the CDR3 is TGCGCCAGCAGCTGGAGCGGGAGGGCCGACACCGGGGAGCTGTTTTTT.